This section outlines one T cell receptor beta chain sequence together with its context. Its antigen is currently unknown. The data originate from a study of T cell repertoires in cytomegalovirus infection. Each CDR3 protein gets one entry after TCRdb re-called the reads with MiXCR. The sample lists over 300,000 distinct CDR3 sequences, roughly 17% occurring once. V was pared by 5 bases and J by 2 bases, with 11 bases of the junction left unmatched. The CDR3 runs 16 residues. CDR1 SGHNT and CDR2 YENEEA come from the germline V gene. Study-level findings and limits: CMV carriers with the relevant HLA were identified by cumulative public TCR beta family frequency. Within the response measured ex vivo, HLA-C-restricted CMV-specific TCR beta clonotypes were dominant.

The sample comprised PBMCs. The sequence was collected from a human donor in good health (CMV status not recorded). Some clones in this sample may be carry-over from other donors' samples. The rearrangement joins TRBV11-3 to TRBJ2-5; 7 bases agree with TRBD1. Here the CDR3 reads CASSLSRGQAQETQYF. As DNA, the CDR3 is TGTGCCAGCAGCCTATCTAGAGGACAGGCTCAAGAGACCCAGTACTTC.